This is a list of T cell receptor beta chains from one sample in a study of cytomegalovirus exposure and HLA in healthy donors. Only in-frame clones appear in the TCRdb table, and some are missing; sequencing was by immunoSEQ multiplex PCR. The repertoire includes 240,000 or so clones, roughly 82% of them detected once, and 4.5% to 6% sits in the top ten. The specimen sequenced was PBMCs. The receptors come from a woman aged 40 to 55 in good health and CMV-seropositive. CDR3s include the opening cysteine and the closing phenylalanine or tryptophan. The D gene is left open where the match is weak. Not every row has a clone size; where given, it reads once, few, many or a size class.

clone_size j_call v_call d_call cdr3_nt cdr3_aa
. TRBJ1-2 TRBV2 . TGTGCCAGCAGCCAGGAGGGTTTCGGAGGCTACACCTTC CASSQEGFGGYTF
few TRBJ2-6 TRBV4-3 TRBD1 TGCGCCAGCAGCCAGACGCGGACAGGGGGCGCATGGGCCAACGTCCTGACTTTC CASSQTRTGGAWANVLTF
. TRBJ1-3 TRBV11-2 . TGTGCCAGCAGCTTAAGGTCAGGGACTGGAAACACCATATATTTT CASSLRSGTGNTIYF
. TRBJ2-5 TRBV11-2 TRBD1 TGTGCCAGCGACGAACAGGGGGCTCAACAAGAGACCCAGTACTTC CASDEQGAQQETQYF
. TRBJ2-1 TRBV15 TRBD2 TGTGCCACCAGCAGTGCGGCTAGCGGGAGCATTGAGCAGTTCTTC CATSSAASGSIEQFF
. TRBJ2-1 TRBV18 TRBD2 TGTGCCAGCTCACGGACTAGCGATGACTACAATGAGCAGTTCTTC CASSRTSDDYNEQFF
few TRBJ2-1 TRBV30 TRBD2 TGTGCCTGGAGTGTAAGAAGCGGGGAACGGTTCTTC CAWSVRSGERFF
. TRBJ1-4 TRBV10-3 . TGTGCCATCAGTGAGAGATCAGGGAATTGGGAAAAACTGTTTTTT CAISERSGNWEKLFF
few TRBJ1-1 TRBV11-1 TRBD1 TGTGCCAGCAGCCCAAGACAGGGGTCCACTGAAGCTTTCTTT CASSPRQGSTEAFF
. TRBJ2-7 TRBV29-1 TRBD1 TGCAGCGTTGACTCGGGACAGGGTATCTACGAGCAGTACTTC CSVDSGQGIYEQYF
. TRBJ2-5 TRBV10-3 TRBD2 TGTGCCATCAGTAGGACTAGCGGGGATCGAGAGACCCAGTACTTC CAISRTSGDRETQYF
. TRBJ1-1 TRBV5-3 . TGTGCCAGAAGCTTGGCCAACAGGCTTGAGAACACTGAAGCTTTCTTT CARSLANRLENTEAFF
. TRBJ1-2 TRBV15 . TGTGCCACCAGCAGAGCCATCGAACCCGTAGCTAACTATGGCTACACCTTC CATSRAIEPVANYGYTF
few TRBJ2-7 TRBV30 . TGTGCCTGGGGGAGGGCGGGGGCTGACTACGAGCAGTACTTC CAWGRAGADYEQYF
. TRBJ2-5 TRBV7-6 TRBD2 TGTGCCAGCAGCTTAGGGACTAGCGGGCAAGAGACCCAGTACTTC CASSLGTSGQETQYF
. TRBJ1-2 TRBV7-2 TRBD1 TGTGCCAGCAGCATAGACAGGGGGGTTGGTGGCTACACCTTC CASSIDRGVGGYTF
. TRBJ2-7 TRBV30 TRBD2 TGTGCCTGGAGTATAGCGGGAGGGTCCTCCTACGAGCAGTACTTC CAWSIAGGSSYEQYF
. TRBJ2-3 TRBV5-6 TRBD2 TGTGCCAGCAGCCCCGTGACTAGCGGGGGGGCTCGCCAGTATTTT CASSPVTSGGARQYF
. TRBJ1-2 TRBV4-1 TRBD1 TGCGCCAGCAGACAAACTTCGACAGGGGCGAACTATGGCTACACCTTC CASRQTSTGANYGYTF
few TRBJ2-1 TRBV5-1 TRBD2 TGCGCCAGCAGCTTTGCGGGAGCAGGGAGGGGTGAGCAGTTCTTC CASSFAGAGRGEQFF
. TRBJ1-1 TRBV7-2 . TGTGCCAGCAGCTTGGAGACTGTCACTGAAGCTTTCTTT CASSLETVTEAFF
once TRBJ1-2 TRBV9 . TGTGCCAGCAGCGTTGGGGGACAAGGTACTAACTATGGCTACACCTTC CASSVGGQGTNYGYTF
. TRBJ1-1 TRBV5-4 . TGTGCCAGCAGCTTTGGCAGGGGCAACACTGAAGCTTTCTTT CASSFGRGNTEAFF
. TRBJ1-5 TRBV6-1 TRBD1 TGTGCCAGCAGTGAAGCGGGACAGTGGTATAGCAATCAGCCCCAGCATTTT CASSEAGQWYSNQPQHF
. TRBJ2-7 TRBV30 . TGTGCCTGGAGACGCGGGGCAGGGAACGAGCAGTACTTC CAWRRGAGNEQYF
. TRBJ2-2 TRBV5-1 TRBD1 TGCGCCAGCAGCTCGACAGGGGGACGCTCCGGGGAGCTGTTTTTT CASSSTGGRSGELFF
. TRBJ2-5 TRBV18 TRBD2 TGTGCCAGCTCACTCTCGTCGGGAGGAGAGACCCAGTACTTC CASSLSSGGETQYF
. TRBJ2-7 TRBV30 TRBD1 TGTGCCTGGGCGCAGGACAGGGGCTACGAGCAGTACTTC CAWAQDRGYEQYF
. TRBJ1-5 TRBV7-2 TRBD1 TGTGCCAGCAGTGGGGGACAGACGAATCAGCCCCAGCATTTT CASSGGQTNQPQHF
. TRBJ2-7 TRBV6-5 . TGTGCCAGCAGTCCTACAAGGAGCTCCTACGAGCAGTACTTC CASSPTRSSYEQYF
. TRBJ1-5 TRBV19 . TGTGCCAGTAACCTCGGGTTTCAGCCCCAGCATTTT CASNLGFQPQHF
. TRBJ1-2 TRBV7-2 . TGTGCCAGCAGCTTCGTACAGGGATCTCATGGCTACACCTTC CASSFVQGSHGYTF
. TRBJ1-1 TRBV10-3 . TGTGCCATCAGGCCAACCGGGTCTTTTAGAACGGCTGAAGCTTTCTTT CAIRPTGSFRTAEAFF
. TRBJ1-1 TRBV10-1 TRBD1 TGCGCCAGCAGTGCGACAGGGGGAGCTGAAGCTTTCTTT CASSATGGAEAFF
once TRBJ1-2 TRBV14 . TGTGCCAGCAGCCAAGCGGGGGGGATCTATGGCTACACCTTC CASSQAGGIYGYTF
. TRBJ1-2 TRBV6-5 TRBD1 TGTGCCAGCAGGGGGACAGGGAACTATGGCTACACCTTC CASRGTGNYGYTF
few TRBJ2-7 TRBV7-2 TRBD2 TGTGCCAGCAGCTTACGTGCTAGCGGGGGGGCAGCCTACGAGCAGTACTTC CASSLRASGGAAYEQYF
once TRBJ1-6 TRBV5-1 . TGCGCCAGCAGCCCCTCAGGGACTGACTATAATTCACCCCTCCACTTT CASSPSGTDYNSPLHF
once TRBJ2-3 TRBV11-3 . TGTGCCAGCAGCTCACCGGGGGGCGACACAGATACGCAGTATTTT CASSSPGGDTDTQYF
. TRBJ2-1 TRBV4-2 TRBD2 TGTGCCAGCAGCCAAGACGGAGGACTAGCGGGGGGCTATGGAAAGATCAATGAGCAGTTCTTC CASSQDGGLAGGYGKINEQFF
. TRBJ2-1 TRBV5-1 . TGCGCCAGCAGCTTAGGATCTGCGGGCCTCAATGAGCAGTTCTTC CASSLGSAGLNEQFF
. TRBJ2-1 TRBV30 TRBD2 TGTGCCTGGAGTTTAAGCGGGGGGGCTAATGAGCAGTTCTTC CAWSLSGGANEQFF
few TRBJ2-4 TRBV6-1 TRBD1 TGTGCCAGCACCCCAGGGGGTAAAAACATTCAGTACTTC CASTPGGKNIQYF
. TRBJ1-1 TRBV30 . TGTGCCTGGAGTGTACTTCAAGCTTTCTTT CAWSVLQAFF
. TRBJ2-2 TRBV6-5 . TGTGCCAGCAGGGCTAACACCGGGGAGCTGTTTTTT CASRANTGELFF
. TRBJ2-7 TRBV5-1 TRBD1 TGCGCCAGCAACGAGCGCGGGACAGGGTCCTACGAGCAGTACTTC CASNERGTGSYEQYF
. TRBJ1-2 TRBV28 . TGTGCCAGCAGTTTCCGACAGATCGATGGCTACACCTTC CASSFRQIDGYTF
. TRBJ2-6 TRBV19 . TGTGCCAGTAGGGCTGGGGCGTCTGGGGCCAACGTCCTGACTTTC CASRAGASGANVLTF
. TRBJ1-2 TRBV10-2 . TGCGCCAGCAGTGAAGGAGGGCTGGAAGATGGCTACACCTTC CASSEGGLEDGYTF
few TRBJ1-2 TRBV12-5 . TGTGCTAGTAGGCGGGGCTATGGCTACACCTTC CASRRGYGYTF
. TRBJ1-1 TRBV7-5 . TGTGTCAGAAGCTTAGACGGACGAGGGATCACTGAAGCTTTCTTT CVRSLDGRGITEAFF
. TRBJ2-3 TRBV6-6 TRBD2 TGTGCCAACAGTTACTTAGCGGGGGGCGGGGCAAATACGCAGTATTTT CANSYLAGGGANTQYF
. TRBJ1-1 TRBV6-5 TRBD1 TGTGCCAGCAGTTCCCCCGGGACAGGGAACACTGAAGCTTTCTTT CASSSPGTGNTEAFF
. TRBJ1-1 TRBV28 . TGTGCCAGCAGTCCTCCAGGGTATTACGCTGAAGCTTTCTTT CASSPPGYYAEAFF
once TRBJ1-3 TRBV29-1 . TGCAGAGTTCCCGGGTGGCTGGGAAACACCATATATTTT CRVPGWLGNTIYF